Sequencing of this T cell receptor beta chain was carried out in a study of blood T cell repertoires in COVID-19. Study information: Italy, Spain and the United States were the sources of the convalescent and acute COVID-19 samples. From T cells, B-cell-depleted T cells, or PBMCs came the material, which was cDNA or gDNA.

In the source study's methods: Amplified reference gene primers provided the basis for estimating nucleated cell counts. The protocol was immunoSEQ multiplex PCR, while the TCRdb copy is restricted to in-frame clones and leaves out a portion. V and J calls and clone size come straight from that table; D and trimming were deduced from the DNA. Of just over 650,000 clones in the sample, over 80% are singletons; the top ten hold around 0.3%. The germline CDR1 and CDR2 sequences are SGHTA and FQGTGA. The ends were cut back, 5 bases at V and 0 bases at J, with 16 bases in the middle. This CDR3 has 17 amino acids.

The specimen sequenced was peripheral blood. The V gene is TRBV7-3, the J gene TRBJ1-4; maybe TRBD1 (6 bases). The clonotype originates from a woman younger than 35 with acute or convalescent COVID-19. CDR3 DNA sequence: TGTGCCAGCAGCCGATTAAGGACAGAACCAACTAATGAAAAACTGTTTTTT. Translation gives CASSRLRTEPTNEKLFF.